Below, one TCR beta chain is given with its context. Germline values: CDR1 LGHDT, CDR2 YNNKEL (reference sequence). The CDR3 extends over 20 amino acids. With V trimmed by 1 base and J by 1 base, 12 bases remained unmatched. The protocol was immunoSEQ multiplex PCR, while the TCRdb copy is restricted to in-frame clones and leaves out a portion. The top ten hold roughly 3.5% of the sample, which has about 40,000 clones, around nine tenths seen once. The sample comes from a study of control samples from healthy donors and cancer patients. The specimen was blood. The rearrangement uses TRBV3-1 (or the pseudogene TRBV3-2) and TRBJ2-4; 11 bases are a match to TRBD2. This clonotype originated in a woman in her 50s in good health. CDR3 in amino acids: CASSQGRLAGHNVAKNIQYF. CDR3 nucleotides: TGTGCCAGCAGCCAAGGACGACTAGCGGGGCACAACGTTGCCAAAAACATTCAGTACTTC.